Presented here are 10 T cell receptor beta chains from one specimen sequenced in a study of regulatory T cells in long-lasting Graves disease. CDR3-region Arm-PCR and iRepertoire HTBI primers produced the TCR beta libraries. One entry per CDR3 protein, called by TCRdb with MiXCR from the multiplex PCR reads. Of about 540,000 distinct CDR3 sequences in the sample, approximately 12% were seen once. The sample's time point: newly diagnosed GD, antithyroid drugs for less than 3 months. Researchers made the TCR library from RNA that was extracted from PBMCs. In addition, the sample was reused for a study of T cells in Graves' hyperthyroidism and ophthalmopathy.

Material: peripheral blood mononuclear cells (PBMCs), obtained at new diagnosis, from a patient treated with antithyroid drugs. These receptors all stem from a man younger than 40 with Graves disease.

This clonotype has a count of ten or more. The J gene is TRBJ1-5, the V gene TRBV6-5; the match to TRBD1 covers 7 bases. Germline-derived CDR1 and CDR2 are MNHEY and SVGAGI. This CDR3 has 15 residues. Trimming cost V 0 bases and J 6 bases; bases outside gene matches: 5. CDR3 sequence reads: CASSYSSTGVQPQHF. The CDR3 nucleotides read TGTGCCAGCAGTTACTCGTCCACAGGGGTTCAGCCCCAGCATTTT.

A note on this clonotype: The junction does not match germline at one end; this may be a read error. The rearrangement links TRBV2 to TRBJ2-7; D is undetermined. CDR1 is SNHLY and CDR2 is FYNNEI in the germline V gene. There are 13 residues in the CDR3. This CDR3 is CAGSVMRSYEQYF. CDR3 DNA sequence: TGTGCCGGCAGTGTGATGAGGAGCTACGAGCAGTACTTC.

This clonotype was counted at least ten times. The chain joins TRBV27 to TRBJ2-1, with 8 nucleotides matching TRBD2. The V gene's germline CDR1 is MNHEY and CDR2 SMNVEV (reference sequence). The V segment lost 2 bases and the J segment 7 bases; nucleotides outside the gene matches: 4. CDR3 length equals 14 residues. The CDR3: CASSLSGSMNEQFF. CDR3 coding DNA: TGTGCCAGCAGTTTAAGCGGGAGCATGAATGAGCAGTTCTTC.

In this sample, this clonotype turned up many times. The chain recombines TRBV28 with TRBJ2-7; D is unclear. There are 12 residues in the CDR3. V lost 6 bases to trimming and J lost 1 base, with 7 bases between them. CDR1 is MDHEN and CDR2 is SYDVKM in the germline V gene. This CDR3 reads CASSYLSYEQYF. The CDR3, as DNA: TGTGCCAGCAGCTACCTTTCCTACGAGCAGTACTTC.

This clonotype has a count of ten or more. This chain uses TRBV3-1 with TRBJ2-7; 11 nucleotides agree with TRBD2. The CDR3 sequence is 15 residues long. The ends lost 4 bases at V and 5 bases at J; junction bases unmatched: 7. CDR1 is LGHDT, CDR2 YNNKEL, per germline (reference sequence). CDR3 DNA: TGTGCCAGCAGCCTAACACCGGGACTAGCGGACGAGCAGTACTTC. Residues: CASSLTPGLADEQYF.

This chain's CDR3 is CASSVDRNYGYTF. The CDR3 nucleotides read TGTGCCAGCAGCGTCGACAGAAACTATGGCTACACCTTC. This chain uses TRBV9 with TRBJ1-2, with D possibly being TRBD1 (5 bases). V was cut by 2 bases and J by 2 bases, with 7 bases left in between. This CDR3 is 13 amino acids long. From germline, CDR1 is SGDLS and CDR2 YYNGEE.

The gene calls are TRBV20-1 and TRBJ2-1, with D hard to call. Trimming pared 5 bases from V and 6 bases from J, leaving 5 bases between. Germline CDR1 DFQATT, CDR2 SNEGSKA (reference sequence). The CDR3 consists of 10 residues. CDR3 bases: TGCAGTGCTTTAAGCAATGAGCAGTTCTTC. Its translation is CSALSNEQFF.

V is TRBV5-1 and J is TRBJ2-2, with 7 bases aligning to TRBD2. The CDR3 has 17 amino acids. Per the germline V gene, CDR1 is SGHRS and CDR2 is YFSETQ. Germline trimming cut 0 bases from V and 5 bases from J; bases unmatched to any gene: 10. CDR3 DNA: TGCGCCAGCAGCTTGGTTTCTAGCGGAATGGGGACCGGGGAGCTGTTTTTT. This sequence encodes CASSLVSSGMGTGELFF.

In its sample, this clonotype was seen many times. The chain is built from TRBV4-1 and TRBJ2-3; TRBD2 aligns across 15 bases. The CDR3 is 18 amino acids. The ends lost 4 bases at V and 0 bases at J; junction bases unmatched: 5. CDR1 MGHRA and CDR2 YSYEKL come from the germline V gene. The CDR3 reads CASSPGTSGRWSTDTQYF. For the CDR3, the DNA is TGCGCCAGCAGCCCCGGGACTAGCGGGAGGTGGAGCACAGATACGCAGTATTTT.

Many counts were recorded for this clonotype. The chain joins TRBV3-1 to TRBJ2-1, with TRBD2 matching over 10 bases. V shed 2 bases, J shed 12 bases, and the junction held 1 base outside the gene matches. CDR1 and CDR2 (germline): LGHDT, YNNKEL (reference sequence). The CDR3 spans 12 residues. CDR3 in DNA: TGTGCCAGCAGCCAAAGCGGGAGGGGGCAGTTCTTC. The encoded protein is CASSQSGRGQFF.